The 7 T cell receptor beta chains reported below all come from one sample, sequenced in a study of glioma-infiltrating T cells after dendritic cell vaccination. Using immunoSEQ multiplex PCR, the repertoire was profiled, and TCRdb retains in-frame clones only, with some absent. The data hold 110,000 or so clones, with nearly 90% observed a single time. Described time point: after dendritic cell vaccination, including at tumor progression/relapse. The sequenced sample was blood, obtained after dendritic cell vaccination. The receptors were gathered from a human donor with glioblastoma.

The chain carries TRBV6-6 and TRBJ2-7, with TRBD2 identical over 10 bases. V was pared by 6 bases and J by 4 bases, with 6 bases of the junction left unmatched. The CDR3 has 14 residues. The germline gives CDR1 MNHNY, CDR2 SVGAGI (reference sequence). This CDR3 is CASSLAGVEYEQYF. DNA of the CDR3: TGTGCCAGCAGCCTAGCGGGAGTGGAATACGAGCAGTACTTC.

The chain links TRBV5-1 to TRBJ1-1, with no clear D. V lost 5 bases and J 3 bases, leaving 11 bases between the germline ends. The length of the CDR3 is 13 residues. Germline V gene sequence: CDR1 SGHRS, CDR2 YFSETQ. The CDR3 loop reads CASRRETYTEAFF. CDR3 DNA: TGCGCCAGCAGACGGGAGACGTACACTGAAGCTTTCTTT.

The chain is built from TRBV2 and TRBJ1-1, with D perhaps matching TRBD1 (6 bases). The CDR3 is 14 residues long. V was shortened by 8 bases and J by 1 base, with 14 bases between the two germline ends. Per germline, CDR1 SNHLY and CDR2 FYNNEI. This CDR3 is CASVGQDRNTEAFF. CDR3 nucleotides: TGTGCCAGCGTTGGGCAGGACAGGAACACTGAAGCTTTCTTT. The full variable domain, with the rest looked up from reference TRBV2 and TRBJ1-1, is EPEVTQTPSHQVTQMGQEVILRCVPISNHLYFYWYRQILGQKVEFLVSFYNNEISEKSEIFDDQFSVERPDGSNFTLKIRSTKLEDSAMYFCASVGQDRNTEAFFGQGTRLTVV.

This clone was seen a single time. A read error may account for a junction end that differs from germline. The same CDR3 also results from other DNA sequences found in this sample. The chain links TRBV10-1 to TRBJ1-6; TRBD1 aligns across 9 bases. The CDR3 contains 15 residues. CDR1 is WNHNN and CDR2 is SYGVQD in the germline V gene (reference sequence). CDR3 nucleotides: TGCGCCAGCGGGGGACAGGGAAGCGATAATTCCCCCCTCCACTTT. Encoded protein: CASGGQGSDNSPLHF.

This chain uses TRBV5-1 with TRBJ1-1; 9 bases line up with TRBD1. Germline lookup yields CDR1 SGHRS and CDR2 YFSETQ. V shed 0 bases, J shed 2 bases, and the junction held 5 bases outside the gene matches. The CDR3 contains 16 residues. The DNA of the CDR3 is TGCGCCAGCAGCTTGGGCGGGACAGGGACCAACACTGAAGCTTTCTTT. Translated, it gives CASSLGGTGTNTEAFF.

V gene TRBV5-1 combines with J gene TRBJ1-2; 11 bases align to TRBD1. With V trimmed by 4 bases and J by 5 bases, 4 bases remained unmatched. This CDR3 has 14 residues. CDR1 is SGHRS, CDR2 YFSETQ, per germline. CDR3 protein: CASSEGTGGYGYTF. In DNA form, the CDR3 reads TGCGCCAGCAGCGAAGGGACAGGGGGTTATGGCTACACCTTC.

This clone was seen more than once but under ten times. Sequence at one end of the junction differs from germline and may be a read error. Written as DNA, the CDR3 is TGTGCCAGCAGGCAAGCAGGGGGAAGCAGGATCTTT. Protein: CASRQAGGSRIF. The rearrangement joins TRBV27 to TRBJ1-1, with TRBD1 matching over 7 bases. Germline assignment: CDR1 MNHEY and CDR2 SMNVEV (reference sequence). There are 12 residues in the CDR3.